Sequencing of this TCR beta chain was carried out in a study of technical replicates of blood from several donors. Data came from immunoSEQ multiplex PCR; TCRdb stores just in-frame clones and leaves some out. The sample has tens of thousands of clones; 85% to 95% are singletons. V lost 5 bases, J lost 3 bases, and 13 bases lay in between. CDR3 length equals 15 residues. The germline V gene encodes CDR1 SGHTA and CDR2 FQGNSA. This sequence was found in a human donor in good health. The chain is built from TRBV7-2 and TRBJ2-2, with TRBD1 as a possible D gene (5 bases). The specimen sequenced was T cells isolated from PBMCs. This CDR3 reads CASSATGIYTGELFF. CDR3 sequence (DNA): TGTGCCAGCAGCGCCACAGGAATCTACACCGGGGAGCTGTTTTTT.